This T cell receptor (beta chain) was sequenced for a study of T cell responses to AZD1222 COVID-19 vaccine. Using immunoSEQ multiplex PCR, the repertoire was profiled, and TCRdb retains in-frame clones only, with some absent. In the table there are about 130,000 clones, 93% of which are singletons. General observations from the study: Baseline seropositivity occurred in only a handful of AZD1222 recipients. Spike regions recognized by vaccine-associated CD4 TCRs spanned the protein, led by 160-218 and 743-854. The donor cohort was predominantly white British with a female majority, and clonal diversity may have been underestimated. Variant regions that are unmutated are reportedly the target of nearly half of spike-specific TCRs.

The ends lost 6 bases at V and 7 bases at J; junction bases unmatched: 3. The CDR3 is 12 residues long. Per germline, CDR1 MNHEY and CDR2 SVGAGI. As concerns this clone: Its antigen is not identified.

The source is an adult in good health. Sequencing was performed on peripheral blood, taken on day 0 of AZD1222 vaccination. The chain employs TRBV6-5 and TRBJ1-5; 7 bases align to TRBD1. CDR3 coding DNA: TGTGCCAGCAGGACAGGGTCGCAGCCCCAGCATTTT. Translating gives CASRTGSQPQHF.